Here is one T cell receptor beta chain with its context. Splitting of each subset's genomic DNA was done evenly across several immunoSEQ plates. TCRdb keeps only in-frame clones here, not all; method: immunoSEQ multiplex PCR. The sample has about 500,000 clones, 75% to 80% seen once. This sample stems from a study of shared clonotypes between healthy human individuals. Germline CDR1 SEHNR, CDR2 FQNEAQ (reference sequence). This CDR3 has 13 amino acids. V dropped 0 bases and J dropped 8 bases, with 10 bases sitting between them. Donors included only healthy HIV-negative adults lacking recent acute infections or vaccinations.

This chain joins TRBV7-9 and TRBJ1-1; D unclear. The sequenced material came from PBMCs. The receptor's source is a woman aged 40 to 50 in good health. Some clones in this sample may be carry-over from other donors' samples. The CDR3 DNA reads as TGTGCCAGCAGCTTAGCGCGAGTAAGCGAAGCTTTCTTT. Its translation: CASSLARVSEAFF.